The 13 T cell receptor beta chains below were found in one sample sequenced in a study of a mutant IDH1 vaccine in newly diagnosed glioma. Their specific antigens are unknown. Clones were read by immunoSEQ multiplex PCR, and TCRdb kept only the in-frame ones, dropping some. The table lists 26,000 or so clones, less than 90% of them singletons. The time point: week 35, safety follow-up. Mutant IDH1 20-mer peptide, at 300 ug, made up each vaccine dose, with topical imiquimod. The sequenced sample was PBMCs, obtained from a glioma patient whose treatment included an IDH1 peptide vaccine. These TCRs come from a young man with glioma.

The chain employs TRBV19 and TRBJ2-7; 7 nucleotides match TRBD1. V trimming: 7 bases; J trimming: 1 base; junction bases outside the gene matches: 4. In germline, CDR1 is LNHDA, CDR2 SQIVND (reference sequence). This CDR3 contains 13 residues. CDR3 coding DNA: TGTGCCAGTACGGGACAGCTATCCTACGAGCAGTACTTC. Translation gives CASTGQLSYEQYF.

This sequence joins TRBV4-1 and TRBJ2-7; D perhaps matches TRBD2 (6 bases). Trimming shortened V by 0 bases and J by 0 bases, and 12 bases separated the two germline ends. Germline assignment: CDR1 MGHRA and CDR2 YSYEKL. This CDR3 has 16 residues. CDR3 residues: CASSQERDFLSYEQYF. In DNA form, the CDR3 reads TGCGCCAGCAGCCAAGAAAGGGACTTTCTCTCCTACGAGCAGTACTTC.

The rearrangement joins TRBV2 to TRBJ2-3; D remains unclear. V was pared by 1 base and J by 4 bases, with 12 bases between. The germline V gene has CDR1 SNHLY and CDR2 FYNNEI. The CDR3 extends over 15 amino acids. In nucleotides, the CDR3 is TGTGCCAGCAGTGAAGTAGGTGCTTATCCAGATACGCAGTATTTT. Its translation: CASSEVGAYPDTQYF.

A single count supports this clone. This chain connects TRBV10-3 to TRBJ2-7, with TRBD1 matching 11 bases. Germline V gives CDR1 ENHRY, CDR2 SYGVKD. The CDR3 is 15 amino acids. The junction had 5 bases not matched to a gene; V was cut back by 0 bases and J by 7 bases. The CDR3 region has the DNA TGTGCCATCAGTGAGTCCGGGACAGGGGGGACTGAGCAGTACTTC. Amino acid sequence: CAISESGTGGTEQYF.

The chain carries TRBV5-1 and TRBJ2-3, with TRBD1 as a possible D gene (5 bases). The CDR3 sequence is 16 residues long. V lost 1 base and J 0 bases, leaving 12 bases between the germline ends. Germline V lookup: CDR1 SGHRS, CDR2 YFSETQ. The CDR3 loop is CASSLWGSPSTDTQYF. As DNA, the CDR3 is TGCGCCAGCAGCTTGTGGGGCAGCCCTAGCACAGATACGCAGTATTTT.

The chain employs TRBV10-3 and TRBJ2-7, with 9 bases lining up with TRBD1. CDR1 and CDR2 (germline): ENHRY, SYGVKD. CDR3 length: 12 amino acids. V trimming: 6 bases; J trimming: 4 bases; junction bases outside the gene matches: 1. The CDR3 DNA reads TGTGCCATCAGGGGGACAGGGTACGAGCAGTACTTC. It encodes CAIRGTGYEQYF.

The chain carries TRBV2 and TRBJ1-2, with D perhaps matching TRBD1 (5 bases). Germline CDR1 and CDR2: SNHLY and FYNNEI. The CDR3 consists of 13 residues. Trimming took off 5 bases at V and 8 bases at J, with 15 bases between the two ends. The CDR3 DNA is TGTGCCAGCAGTCAGCAGGGTAATCTAGGCTACACCTTC. Its protein is CASSQQGNLGYTF. Full variable domain (outside the CDR3, taken from reference TRBV2 and TRBJ1-2): EPEVTQTPSHQVTQMGQEVILRCVPISNHLYFYWYRQILGQKVEFLVSFYNNEISEKSEIFDDQFSVERPDGSNFTLKIRSTKLEDSAMYFCASSQQGNLGYTFGSGTRLTVV.

The chain links TRBV5-1 to TRBJ2-7, with a possible D match to TRBD2 (5 bases). Germline CDR1 reads SGHRS; CDR2 reads YFSETQ. V gave up 4 bases and J gave up 0 bases, with 14 bases separating them. This CDR3 is built from 15 residues. CDR3 protein: CASSAISGSSYEQYF. CDR3 in DNA: TGCGCCAGCAGCGCCATCAGTGGGAGCTCCTACGAGCAGTACTTC. The complete variable domain, with remaining parts taken from reference TRBV5-1 and TRBJ2-7, reads KAGVTQTPRYLIKTRGQQVTLSCSPISGHRSVSWYQQTPGQGLQFLFEYFSETQRNKGNFPGRFSGRQFSNSRSEMNVSTLELGDSALYLCASSAISGSSYEQYFGPGTRLTVT.

As to this clone: The junction departs from germline at one end; a sequencing error may be responsible. The chain has TRBV6-1 and TRBJ1-5; 10 bases fit TRBD1. The germline V gene has CDR1 MNHNS and CDR2 SASEGT. This CDR3 has 15 amino acids. Here the CDR3 reads CARSVDRGSNQPQHF. CDR3 DNA sequence: TGTGCCCGCAGTGTGGACAGGGGGAGCAATCAGCCCCAGCATTTT.

The rearrangement links TRBV18 to TRBJ1-3; D is perhaps TRBD1 (6 bases). The ends were cut back, 5 bases at V and 3 bases at J, with 14 bases in the middle. CDR3 length equals 15 residues. CDR1 and CDR2 from the germline V gene are KGHSH and LQKENI. The CDR3 here is CASSGTYSGGNTIYF. The CDR3 nucleotides read TGTGCCAGCTCAGGGACATACTCAGGTGGAAACACCATATATTTT.

The genes are TRBV6-6 and TRBJ1-1; D is unresolved. The germline gives CDR1 MNHNY, CDR2 SVGAGI (reference sequence). The V end was cut by 0 bases, the J end by 4 bases, with 3 bases between. The CDR3 has 12 amino acids. The CDR3 DNA is TGTGCCAGCAGTTACTCGATCACTGAAGCTTTCTTT. Its protein product is CASSYSITEAFF.

The V call is TRBV7-8, the J call TRBJ2-7; 8 bases are a match to TRBD1. The CDR3 loop spans 14 amino acids. Germline V gene data show CDR1 as SGHVS and CDR2 as FQNEAQ. V shed 3 bases, J shed 6 bases, and the junction held 7 bases outside the gene matches. For the CDR3, the DNA is TGTGCCAGCAGCTTGGCCGGGACAGGCGGCGAGCAGTACTTC. It encodes CASSLAGTGGEQYF.

CDR3 sequence: CASSLTTGSDEKLFF. For the CDR3, the DNA is TGTGCCAGCAGTTTGACGACAGGGTCCGATGAAAAACTGTTTTTT. The V and J genes are TRBV27 and TRBJ1-4; 7 positions agree with TRBD1. The CDR3 covers 15 residues. Germline loops: CDR1 MNHEY, CDR2 SMNVEV (reference sequence). After removal of 3 bases from V and 6 bases from J, the junction contained 7 bases not matched to a gene.